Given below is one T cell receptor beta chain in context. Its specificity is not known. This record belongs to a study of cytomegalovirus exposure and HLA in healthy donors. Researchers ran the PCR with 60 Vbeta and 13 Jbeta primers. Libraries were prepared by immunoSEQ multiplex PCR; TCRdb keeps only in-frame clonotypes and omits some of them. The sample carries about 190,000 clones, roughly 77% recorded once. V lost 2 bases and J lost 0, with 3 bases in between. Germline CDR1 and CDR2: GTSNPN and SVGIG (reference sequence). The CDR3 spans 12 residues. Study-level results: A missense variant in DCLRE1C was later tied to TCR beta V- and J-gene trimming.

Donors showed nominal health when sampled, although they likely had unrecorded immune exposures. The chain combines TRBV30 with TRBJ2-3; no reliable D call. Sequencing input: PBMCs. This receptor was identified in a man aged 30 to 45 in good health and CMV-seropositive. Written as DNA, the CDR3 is TGTGCCTGGAGTCCAAGCACAGATACGCAGTATTTT. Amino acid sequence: CAWSPSTDTQYF.